The 6 T cell receptor beta chains presented below share a single source sample, sequenced in a study of blood T cell repertoires in COVID-19. Using immunoSEQ multiplex PCR, the repertoire was profiled, and TCRdb retains in-frame clones only, with some absent. The table has under 90,000 clones, roughly 80% seen once. Material: peripheral blood. These receptors were collected from a man older than 75 with acute or convalescent COVID-19.

This chain links TRBV7-6 with TRBJ1-3, with D unresolved. V lost 2 bases, J lost 0 bases, and 8 bases lay in between. Germline loops: CDR1 SGHVS, CDR2 FNYEAQ. This CDR3 region has 15 residues. CDR3 nucleotide sequence: TGTGCCAGCAGCTTATCATTGAGCTCTGGAAACACCATATATTTT. Translation: CASSLSLSSGNTIYF.

The chain joins TRBV19 to TRBJ1-2; possibly TRBD1 for D (6 bases). The germline gives CDR1 LNHDA, CDR2 SQIVND (reference sequence). With 2 bases removed from V and 2 bases from J, the gap between germline ends came to 6 bases. The CDR3 is 13 residues long. For the CDR3, the DNA is TGTGCCAGTAGTATACAGGGGAACTATGGCTACACCTTC. Its protein is CASSIQGNYGYTF.

This chain connects TRBV7-3 to TRBJ2-5, with D possibly TRBD2 on 6 matching bases. Germline values: CDR1 SGHTA, CDR2 FQGTGA. This CDR3 contains 15 residues. The V end was cut by 1 base, the J end by 0 bases, with 9 bases between. The CDR3 reads CASSLSGNYQETQYF. The CDR3 bases are TGTGCCAGCAGCTTAAGCGGGAACTACCAAGAGACCCAGTACTTC. The full variable domain, with the rest looked up from reference TRBV7-3 and TRBJ2-5, is GAGVSQTPSNKVTEKGKYVELRCDPISGHTALYWYRQSLGQGPEFLIYFQGTGAADDSGLPNDRFFAVRPEGSVSTLKIQRTERGDSAVYLCASSLSGNYQETQYFGPGTRLLVL.

The chain has TRBV5-6 and TRBJ1-4; 7 nucleotides line up with TRBD1. Per germline, CDR1 SGHDT and CDR2 YYEEEE. CDR3 size: 15 residues. The J segment lost 4 bases and the V segment lost 4 bases, leaving 7 bases of the junction unmatched. The chain's CDR3 is CASSIGQADNEKLFF. The CDR3 bases are TGTGCCAGCAGCATAGGACAGGCGGATAATGAAAAACTGTTTTTT.

The J gene is TRBJ2-3, the V gene TRBV6-5, with 10 bases lining up with TRBD1. The CDR3 spans 15 residues. V lost 6 bases to trimming and J lost 5 bases; unmatched junction nucleotides: 8. The V gene's germline CDR1 is MNHEY and CDR2 SVGAGI. This CDR3 is CASSRTGGQRDTQYF. The CDR3 DNA follows: TGTGCCAGCAGCCGGACAGGGGGACAAAGAGATACGCAGTATTTT.

This chain connects TRBV7-8 to TRBJ1-1; maybe TRBD1 (5 bases). The length of the CDR3 is 14 residues. Germline assignment: CDR1 SGHVS and CDR2 FQNEAQ. The V end lost 3 bases, the J end lost 7 bases, and 15 bases lay between the germline ends. The CDR3 region is CASSFLTARGEAFF. CDR3 nucleotides: TGTGCCAGCAGCTTCTTGACAGCTAGAGGTGAAGCTTTCTTT.